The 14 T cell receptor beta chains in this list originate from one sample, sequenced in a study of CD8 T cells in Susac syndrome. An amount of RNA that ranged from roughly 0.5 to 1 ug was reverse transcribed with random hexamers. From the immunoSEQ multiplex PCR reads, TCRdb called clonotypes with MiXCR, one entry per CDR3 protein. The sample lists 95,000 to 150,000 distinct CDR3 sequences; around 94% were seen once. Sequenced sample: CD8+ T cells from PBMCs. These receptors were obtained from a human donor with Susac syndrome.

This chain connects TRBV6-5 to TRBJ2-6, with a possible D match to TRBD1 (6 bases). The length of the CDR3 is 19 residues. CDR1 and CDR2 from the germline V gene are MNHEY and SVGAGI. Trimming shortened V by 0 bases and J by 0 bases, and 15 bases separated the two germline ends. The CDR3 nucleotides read TGTGCCAGCAGTTACTCCGGGGACATTCCCCTCTCTGGGGCCAACGTCCTGACTTTC. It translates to CASSYSGDIPLSGANVLTF.

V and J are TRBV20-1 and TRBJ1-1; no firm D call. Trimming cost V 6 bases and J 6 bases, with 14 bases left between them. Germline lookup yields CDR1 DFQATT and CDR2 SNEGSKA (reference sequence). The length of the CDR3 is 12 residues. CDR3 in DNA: TGCAGTGCCATCCCCCAAGAACCTGAAGCTTTCTTT. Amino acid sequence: CSAIPQEPEAFF.

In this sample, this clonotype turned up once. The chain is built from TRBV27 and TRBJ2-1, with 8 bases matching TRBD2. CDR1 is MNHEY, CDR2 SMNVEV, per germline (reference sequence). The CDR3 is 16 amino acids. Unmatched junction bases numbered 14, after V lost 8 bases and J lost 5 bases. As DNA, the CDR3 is TGTGCCAGCTTTTCCAGTCTTCTAGCGGGCCACAATGAGCAGTTCTTC. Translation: CASFSSLLAGHNEQFF.

The CDR3 reads CASSLRGVSGDAAKNIQYF. CDR3 nucleotides: TGTGCCAGCAGTTTAAGGGGCGTTTCAGGGGACGCGGCCAAAAACATTCAGTACTTC. The chain joins TRBV27 to TRBJ2-4, with D tentatively TRBD1 (6 bases). The CDR3 totals 19 residues. The V gene's germline CDR1 is MNHEY and CDR2 SMNVEV (reference sequence). Trimming removed 2 bases from V and 1 base from J, with 21 bases in between.

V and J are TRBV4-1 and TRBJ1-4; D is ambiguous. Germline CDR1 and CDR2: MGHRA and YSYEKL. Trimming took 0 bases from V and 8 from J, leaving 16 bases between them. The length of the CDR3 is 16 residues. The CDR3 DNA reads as TGCGCCAGCAGCCAAGATCGAGACTCAGCTGGGGAAAAACTGTTTTTT. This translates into CASSQDRDSAGEKLFF.

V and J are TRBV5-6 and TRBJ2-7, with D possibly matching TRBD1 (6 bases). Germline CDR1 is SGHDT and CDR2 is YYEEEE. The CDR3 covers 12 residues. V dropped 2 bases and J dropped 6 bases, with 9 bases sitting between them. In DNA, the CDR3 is TGTGCCAGCAGCTTTGAACAGGGCGAGCAGTACTTC. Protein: CASSFEQGEQYF.

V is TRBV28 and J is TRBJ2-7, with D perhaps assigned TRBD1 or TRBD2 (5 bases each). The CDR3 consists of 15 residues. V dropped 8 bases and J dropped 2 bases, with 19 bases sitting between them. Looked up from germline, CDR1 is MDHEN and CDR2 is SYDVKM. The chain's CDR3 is CASCPQGDGPYEQYF. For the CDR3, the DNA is TGTGCCAGCTGCCCTCAGGGAGATGGGCCCTACGAGCAGTACTTC.

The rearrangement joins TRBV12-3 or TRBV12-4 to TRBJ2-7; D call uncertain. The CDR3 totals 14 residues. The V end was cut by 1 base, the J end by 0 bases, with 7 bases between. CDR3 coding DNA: TGTGCCAGCAGTTTAGGGGCAGGCTCCTACGAGCAGTACTTC. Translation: CASSLGAGSYEQYF.

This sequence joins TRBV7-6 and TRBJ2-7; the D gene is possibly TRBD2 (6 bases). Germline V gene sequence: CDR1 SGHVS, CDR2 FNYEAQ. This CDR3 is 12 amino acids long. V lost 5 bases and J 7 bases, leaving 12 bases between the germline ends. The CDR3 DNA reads TGTGCCAGCAGCGAACTAGCTGGGGAGCAGTACTTC. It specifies CASSELAGEQYF. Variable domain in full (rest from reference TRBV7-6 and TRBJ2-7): GAGVSQSPRYKVTKRGQDVALRCDPISGHVSLYWYRQALGQGPEFLTYFNYEAQQDKSGLPNDRFSAERPEGSISTLTIQRTEQRDSAMYRCASSELAGEQYFGPGTRLTVT.

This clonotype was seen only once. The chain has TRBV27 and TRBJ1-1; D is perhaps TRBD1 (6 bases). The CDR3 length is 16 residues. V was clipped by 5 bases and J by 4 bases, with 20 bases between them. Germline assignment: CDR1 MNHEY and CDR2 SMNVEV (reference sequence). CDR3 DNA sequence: TGTGCCAGCAGTAATCTCCGGCTACAGGGTGGCACTGAAGCTTTCTTT. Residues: CASSNLRLQGGTEAFF.

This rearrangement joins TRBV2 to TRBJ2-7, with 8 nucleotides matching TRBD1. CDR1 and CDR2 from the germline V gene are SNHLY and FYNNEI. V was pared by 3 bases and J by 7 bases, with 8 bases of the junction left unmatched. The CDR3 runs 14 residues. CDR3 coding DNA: TGTGCCAGCAGTGACCCGGACAGGGATTTAGAGCAGTACTTC. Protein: CASSDPDRDLEQYF. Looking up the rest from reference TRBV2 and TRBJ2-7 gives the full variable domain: EPEVTQTPSHQVTQMGQEVILRCVPISNHLYFYWYRQILGQKVEFLVSFYNNEISEKSEIFDDQFSVERPDGSNFTLKIRSTKLEDSAMYFCASSDPDRDLEQYFGPGTRLTVT.

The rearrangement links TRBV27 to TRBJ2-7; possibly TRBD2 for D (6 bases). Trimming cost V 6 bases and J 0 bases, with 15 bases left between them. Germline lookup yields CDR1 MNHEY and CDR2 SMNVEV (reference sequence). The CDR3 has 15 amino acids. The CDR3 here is CASSHTSPPSYEQYF. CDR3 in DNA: TGTGCCAGCAGCCATACTAGCCCGCCCTCCTACGAGCAGTACTTC.

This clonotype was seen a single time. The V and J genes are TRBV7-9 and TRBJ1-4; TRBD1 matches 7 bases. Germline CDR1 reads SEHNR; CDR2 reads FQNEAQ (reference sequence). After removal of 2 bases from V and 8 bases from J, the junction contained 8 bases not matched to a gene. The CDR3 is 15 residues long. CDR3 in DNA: TGTGCCAGCAGCTTAAGACAGGGATCGGACGAAAAACTGTTTTTT. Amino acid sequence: CASSLRQGSDEKLFF.

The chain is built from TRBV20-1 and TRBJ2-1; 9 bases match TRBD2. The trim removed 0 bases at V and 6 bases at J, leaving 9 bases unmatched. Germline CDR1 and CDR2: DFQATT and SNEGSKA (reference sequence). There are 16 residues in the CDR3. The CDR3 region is CSARDPGSGSVNEQFF. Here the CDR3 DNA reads TGCAGTGCTAGAGATCCTGGTAGCGGGAGTGTCAATGAGCAGTTCTTC.